This T cell receptor (beta chain) appears in the sequencing data of a study of blood T cell repertoires in COVID-19. The method was immunoSEQ multiplex PCR; TCRdb's version includes in-frame clones alone and lacks a portion of them. Among some 200,000 clones listed, roughly 84% were seen once. Enrolled through a virtual design, the participants were between 18 and 89 years of age and came from about two dozen US areas. Researchers sorted participants into cohorts using their self-reported clinical history. Germline-derived CDR1 and CDR2 are KGHSH and LQKENI. The V and J ends lost 6 bases and 4 bases, in that order; junction bases with no gene match: 8. The CDR3 sequence is 14 residues long. In this sample, this clone turned up once.

The material sequenced was PBMCs or T cells enriched from blood (not recorded which). The origin of this receptor is a man aged 40-55 years who had recovered from COVID-19. The chain is built from TRBV18 and TRBJ2-7, with 8 nucleotides matching TRBD1. Here the CDR3 DNA reads TGTGCCAGCTCTCAGGGGGCGCGCTTATACGAGCAGTACTTC. It yields the protein CASSQGARLYEQYF.